The sequence of this TCR beta chain was determined in a study of CD8 T cells in ankylosing spondylitis. In the case of this clonotype: Its target is not known.

A single record per CDR3 protein comes from TCRdb applying MiXCR to the 5' RACE reads. The repertoire consists of about 840,000 distinct CDR3 sequences, with approximately 12% occurring once and the leading ten covering approximately 0.5%. Study findings and constraints: There was a TCR beta motif, made of fewer than 10 highly homologous variants, that appeared characteristic of ankylosing spondylitis blood.

Per the germline V gene, CDR1 is SEHNR and CDR2 is FQNEAQ (reference sequence). The V end lost 5 bases, the J end lost 3 bases, and 13 bases lay between the germline ends. CDR3 size: 14 residues. The sequencing sample was made of blood, either unsorted or a sorted T cell fraction (not recorded which). The chain combines TRBV7-9 with TRBJ1-2; a weak D match, TRBD1 (5 bases). The clonotype originates from a male donor with ankylosing spondylitis. CDR3 sequence (DNA): TGTGCCAGCAGCCCACCGGGGGGGGACTATGGCTACACCTTC. Translation gives CASSPPGGDYGYTF.